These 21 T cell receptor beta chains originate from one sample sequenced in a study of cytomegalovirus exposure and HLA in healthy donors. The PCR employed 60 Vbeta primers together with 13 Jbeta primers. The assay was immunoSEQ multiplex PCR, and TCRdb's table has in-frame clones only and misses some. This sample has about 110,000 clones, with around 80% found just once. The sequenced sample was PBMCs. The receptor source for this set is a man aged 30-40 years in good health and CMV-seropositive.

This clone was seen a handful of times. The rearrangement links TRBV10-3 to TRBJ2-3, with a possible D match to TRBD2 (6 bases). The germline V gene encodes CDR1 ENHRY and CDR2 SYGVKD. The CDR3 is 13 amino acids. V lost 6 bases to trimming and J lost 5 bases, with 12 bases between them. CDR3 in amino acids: CAISASVGDTQYF. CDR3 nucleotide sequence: TGTGCCATCAGCGCTAGCGTGGGAGATACGCAGTATTTT.

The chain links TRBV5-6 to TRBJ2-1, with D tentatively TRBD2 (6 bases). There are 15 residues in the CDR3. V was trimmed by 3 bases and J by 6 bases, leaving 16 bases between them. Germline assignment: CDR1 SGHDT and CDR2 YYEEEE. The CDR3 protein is CASSWGVDIPNEQFF. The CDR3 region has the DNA TGTGCCAGCAGCTGGGGGGTAGATATCCCCAATGAGCAGTTCTTC.

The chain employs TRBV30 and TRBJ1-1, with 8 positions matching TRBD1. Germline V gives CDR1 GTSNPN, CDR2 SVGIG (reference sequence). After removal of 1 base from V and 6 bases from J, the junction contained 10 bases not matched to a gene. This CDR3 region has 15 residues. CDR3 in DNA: TGTGCCTGGAGTGATGACAGGGGAGGTATGGCTGAAGCTTTCTTT. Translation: CAWSDDRGGMAEAFF.

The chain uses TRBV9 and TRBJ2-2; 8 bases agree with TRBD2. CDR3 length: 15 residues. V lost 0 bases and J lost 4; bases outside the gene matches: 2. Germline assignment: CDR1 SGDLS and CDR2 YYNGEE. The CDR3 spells CASSVVSGVTGELFF. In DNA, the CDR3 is TGTGCCAGCAGCGTAGTTAGCGGGGTCACCGGGGAGCTGTTTTTT.

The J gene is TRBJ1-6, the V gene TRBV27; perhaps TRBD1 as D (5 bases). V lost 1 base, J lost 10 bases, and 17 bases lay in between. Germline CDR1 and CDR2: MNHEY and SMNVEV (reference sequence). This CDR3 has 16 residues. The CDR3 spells CASSLLSGGTRSPLHF. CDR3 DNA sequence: TGTGCCAGCAGTTTATTATCGGGGGGTACCAGGTCACCCCTCCACTTT.

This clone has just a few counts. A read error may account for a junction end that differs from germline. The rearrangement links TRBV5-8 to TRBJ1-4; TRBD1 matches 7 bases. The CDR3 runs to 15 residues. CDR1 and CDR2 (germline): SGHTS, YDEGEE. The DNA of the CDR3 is TGTGCCTGCAGCGGGGGACAGTTGAGTGTTGAAAAACTGTTTTTT. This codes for CACSGGQLSVEKLFF.

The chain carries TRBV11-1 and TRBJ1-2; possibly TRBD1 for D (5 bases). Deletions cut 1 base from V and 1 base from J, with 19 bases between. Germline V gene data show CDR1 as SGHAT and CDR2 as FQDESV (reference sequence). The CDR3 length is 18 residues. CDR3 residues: CASSLGGSVAVNNYGYTF. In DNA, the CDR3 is TGTGCCAGCAGCTTAGGGGGCAGCGTCGCGGTTAATAACTATGGCTACACCTTC.

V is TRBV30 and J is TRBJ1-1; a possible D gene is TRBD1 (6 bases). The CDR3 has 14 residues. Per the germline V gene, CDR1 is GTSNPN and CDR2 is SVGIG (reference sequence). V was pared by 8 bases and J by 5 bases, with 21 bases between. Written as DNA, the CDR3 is TGTGCCCAATTCGACAGGCTGGGGAAAACTGAAGCTTTCTTT. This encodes CAQFDRLGKTEAFF.

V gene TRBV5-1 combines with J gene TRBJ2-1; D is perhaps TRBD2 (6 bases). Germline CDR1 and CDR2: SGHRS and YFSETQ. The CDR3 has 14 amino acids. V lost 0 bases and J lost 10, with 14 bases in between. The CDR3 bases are TGCGCCAGCAGCTTGGTATTGGGAAGCGGGGAGCAGTTCTTC. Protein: CASSLVLGSGEQFF.

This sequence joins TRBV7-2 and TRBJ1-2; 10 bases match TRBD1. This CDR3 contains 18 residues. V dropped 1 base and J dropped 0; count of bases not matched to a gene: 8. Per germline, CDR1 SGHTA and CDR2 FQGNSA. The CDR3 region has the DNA TGTGCCAGCAGCTTAGTGGTAACCGGGACAGGGGCTAACTATGGCTACACCTTC. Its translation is CASSLVVTGTGANYGYTF.

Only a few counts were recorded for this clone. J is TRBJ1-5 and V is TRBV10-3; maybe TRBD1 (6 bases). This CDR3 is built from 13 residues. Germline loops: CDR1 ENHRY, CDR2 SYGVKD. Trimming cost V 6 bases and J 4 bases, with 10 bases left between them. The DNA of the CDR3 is TGTGCCATCAGGACAGGTCAGAATCAGCCCCAGCATTTT. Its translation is CAIRTGQNQPQHF.

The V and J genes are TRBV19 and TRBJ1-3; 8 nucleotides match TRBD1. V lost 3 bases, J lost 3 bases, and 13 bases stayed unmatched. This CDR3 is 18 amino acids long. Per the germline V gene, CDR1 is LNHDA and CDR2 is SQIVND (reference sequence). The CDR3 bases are TGTGCCAGTAGTATCTTTCCGTTTCAGGGGGCCGGTGGAAACACCATATATTTT. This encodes CASSIFPFQGAGGNTIYF.

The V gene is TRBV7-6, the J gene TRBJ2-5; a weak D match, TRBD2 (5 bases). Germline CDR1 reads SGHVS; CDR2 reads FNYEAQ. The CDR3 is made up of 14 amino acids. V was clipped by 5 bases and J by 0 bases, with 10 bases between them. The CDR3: CASSPDYYQETQYF. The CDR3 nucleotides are TGTGCCAGCAGCCCCGACTATTACCAAGAGACCCAGTACTTC.

The CDR3 DNA reads TGCGCCAGCAGCCAGCTGGAACAGGGTCACCAAGAGACCCAGTACTTC. It specifies CASSQLEQGHQETQYF. This chain uses TRBV4-1 with TRBJ2-5; D is possibly TRBD1 (6 bases). The V gene's germline CDR1 is MGHRA and CDR2 YSYEKL. The CDR3 is 16 amino acids. Trimming took 3 bases from V and 0 from J, leaving 14 bases between them.

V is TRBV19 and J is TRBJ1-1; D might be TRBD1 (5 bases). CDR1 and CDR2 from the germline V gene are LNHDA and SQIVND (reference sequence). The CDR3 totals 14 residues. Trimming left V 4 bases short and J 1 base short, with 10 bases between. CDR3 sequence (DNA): TGTGCCAGTAGTAGGGGCGCCACGAACACTGAAGCTTTCTTT. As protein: CASSRGATNTEAFF.

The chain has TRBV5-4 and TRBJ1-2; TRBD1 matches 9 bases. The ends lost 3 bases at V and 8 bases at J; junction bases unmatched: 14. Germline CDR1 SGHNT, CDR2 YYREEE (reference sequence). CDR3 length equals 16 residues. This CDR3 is CASSSKYRGPLLGYTF. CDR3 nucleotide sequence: TGTGCCAGCAGCTCAAAATACAGGGGGCCCCTCCTGGGCTACACCTTC.

The chain's CDR3 is CASSSSGNYGYTF. Here the CDR3 DNA reads TGTGCCAGCAGCTCTTCAGGGAACTATGGCTACACCTTC. The chain employs TRBV9 and TRBJ1-2; the D gene is possibly TRBD1 (5 bases). CDR3 size: 13 residues. Trimming shortened V by 4 bases and J by 2 bases, and 9 bases separated the two germline ends. Germline assignment: CDR1 SGDLS and CDR2 YYNGEE.

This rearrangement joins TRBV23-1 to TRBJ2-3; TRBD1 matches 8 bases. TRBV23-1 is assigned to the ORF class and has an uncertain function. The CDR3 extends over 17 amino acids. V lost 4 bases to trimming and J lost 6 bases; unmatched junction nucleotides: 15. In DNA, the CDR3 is TGCGCCAGCAGTCTCGCGAGACAGGGGCGGTGGAGCGATACGCAGTATTTT. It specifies CASSLARQGRWSDTQYF.

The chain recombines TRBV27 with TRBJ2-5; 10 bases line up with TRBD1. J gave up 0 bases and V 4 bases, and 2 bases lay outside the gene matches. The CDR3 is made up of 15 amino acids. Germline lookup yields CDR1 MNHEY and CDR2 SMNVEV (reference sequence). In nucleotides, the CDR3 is TGTGCCAGCAGTTCGGACAGGGGGTACCAAGAGACCCAGTACTTC. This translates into CASSSDRGYQETQYF.

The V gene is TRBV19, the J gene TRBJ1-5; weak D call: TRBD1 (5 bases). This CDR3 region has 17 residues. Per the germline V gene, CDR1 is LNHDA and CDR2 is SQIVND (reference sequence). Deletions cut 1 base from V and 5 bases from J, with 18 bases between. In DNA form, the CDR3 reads TGTGCCAGTAGTATAGGGGGGGGGTCGGGCGATCATCAGCCCCAGCATTTT. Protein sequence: CASSIGGGSGDHQPQHF.

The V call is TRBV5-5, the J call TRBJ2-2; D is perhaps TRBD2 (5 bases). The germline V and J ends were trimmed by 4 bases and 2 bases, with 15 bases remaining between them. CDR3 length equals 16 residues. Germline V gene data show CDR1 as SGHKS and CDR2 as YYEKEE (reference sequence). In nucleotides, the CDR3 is TGTGCCAGCAGCCTCCCGACGGGGATAAACACCGGGGAGCTGTTTTTT. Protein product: CASSLPTGINTGELFF.